The clone carrying this T cell receptor (beta chain) was seen many times. The second PCR ran about 6 to 11 cycles with a sample-barcoded 5' primer and J-beta primers. TCRdb re-called the 5' RACE reads with MiXCR, one entry per CDR3 protein. This sample has 750,000 to 950,000 distinct CDR3 sequences; about 28% occur once, and the top ten carry about 9.4%. Collection of roughly 9.8 milliliters of peripheral blood was performed for each donor. The sample is drawn from a study of blood T cells in healthy people across ages. The V end lost 3 bases, the J end lost 2 bases, and 11 bases lay between the germline ends. Germline V gene data show CDR1 as MGHRA and CDR2 as YSYEKL. The CDR3 length is 14 residues. This sample was also put to use in a study of T cells of mothers and their children.

Sequenced sample: blood. The clonotype comes from a woman aged 40 to 50 in good health. The rearrangement uses TRBV4-1 and TRBJ2-7; a possible D gene is TRBD1 (5 bases). CDR3 residues: CASSQRTSAYEQYF. CDR3 sequence (DNA): TGCGCCAGCAGCCAGAGGACATCCGCCTACGAGCAGTACTTC.